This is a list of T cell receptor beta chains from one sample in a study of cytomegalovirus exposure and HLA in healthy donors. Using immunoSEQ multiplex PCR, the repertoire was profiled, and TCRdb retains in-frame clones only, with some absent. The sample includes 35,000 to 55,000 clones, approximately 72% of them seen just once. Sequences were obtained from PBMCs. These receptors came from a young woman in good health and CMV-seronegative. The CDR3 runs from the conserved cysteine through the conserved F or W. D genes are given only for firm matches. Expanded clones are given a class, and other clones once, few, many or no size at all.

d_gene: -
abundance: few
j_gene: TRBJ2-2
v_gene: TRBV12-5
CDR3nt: TGTGCTAGTGGTTTTGCTAAAGCCGGGGAGCTGTTTTTT
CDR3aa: CASGFAKAGELFF

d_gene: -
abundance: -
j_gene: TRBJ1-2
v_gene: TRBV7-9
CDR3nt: TGTGCCAGCAGCTTAGTAGGGGTCGGCTACACCTTC
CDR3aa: CASSLVGVGYTF

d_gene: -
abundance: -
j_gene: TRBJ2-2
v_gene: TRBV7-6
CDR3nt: TGTGCCAGCAGCTTATCAGGCACCGGGGAGCTGTTTTTT
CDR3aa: CASSLSGTGELFF

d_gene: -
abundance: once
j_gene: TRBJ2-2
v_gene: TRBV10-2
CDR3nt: TGCGCCAGCAACCGCGCCCCGAACACCGGGGAGCTGTTTTTT
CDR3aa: CASNRAPNTGELFF

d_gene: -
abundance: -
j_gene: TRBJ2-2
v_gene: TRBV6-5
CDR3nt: TGTGCCAGCAGTTATGGGTTCCGGGGCGGGGAGCTGTTTTTT
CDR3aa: CASSYGFRGGELFF

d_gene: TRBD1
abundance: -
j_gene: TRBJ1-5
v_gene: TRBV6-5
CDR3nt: TGTGCCAGCAGATTATCGACAGGGGGCCAGCCCCAGCATTTT
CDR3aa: CASRLSTGGQPQHF

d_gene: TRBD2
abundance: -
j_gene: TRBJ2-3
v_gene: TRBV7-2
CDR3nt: TGTGCCAGCAGCTTAGCTGGGCGGGGGACGCGGGATACGCAGTATTTT
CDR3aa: CASSLAGRGTRDTQYF

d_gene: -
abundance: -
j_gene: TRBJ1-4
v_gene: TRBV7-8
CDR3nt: TGTGCCAGCAGCTTCGGGACAAGTAATGAAAAACTGTTTTTT
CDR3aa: CASSFGTSNEKLFF

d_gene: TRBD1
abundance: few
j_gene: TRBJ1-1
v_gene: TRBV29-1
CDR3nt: TGCAGCGGAATGACAGGGTGGAACACTGAAGCTTTCTTT
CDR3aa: CSGMTGWNTEAFF

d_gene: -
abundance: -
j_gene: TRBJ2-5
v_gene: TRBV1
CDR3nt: TGCACCAGCAGCCAAGCGGCGGGGGGGCCGGACGAGACCCAGTACTTC
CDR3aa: CTSSQAAGGPDETQYF

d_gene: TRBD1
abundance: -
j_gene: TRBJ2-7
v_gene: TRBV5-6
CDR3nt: TGTGCCAGCAGCTTGGCGGACAGGTCTTGGTACGAGCAGTACTTC
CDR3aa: CASSLADRSWYEQYF

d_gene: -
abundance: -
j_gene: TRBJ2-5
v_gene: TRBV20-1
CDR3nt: TGCAGTGCTCACACAGGGGAGACCCAGTACTTC
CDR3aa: CSAHTGETQYF

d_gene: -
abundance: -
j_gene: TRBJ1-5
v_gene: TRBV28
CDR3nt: TGTGCCAGCAGTTTCAGGGGAGGGGATAGCAATCAGCCCCAGCATTTT
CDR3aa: CASSFRGGDSNQPQHF

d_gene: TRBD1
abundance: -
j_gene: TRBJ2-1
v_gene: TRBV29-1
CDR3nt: TGCAGCGTTGAAACAGGGGTTACCGATGAGCAGTTCTTC
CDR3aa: CSVETGVTDEQFF

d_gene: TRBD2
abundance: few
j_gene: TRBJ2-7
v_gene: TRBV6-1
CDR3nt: TGTGCCAGCAAGCGGGGGGTTTACGAGCAGTACTTC
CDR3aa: CASKRGVYEQYF

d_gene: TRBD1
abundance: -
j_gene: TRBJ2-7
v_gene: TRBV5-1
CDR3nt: TGCGCCAGCAGCCGGAACCCGGGACAGGACTACGAGCAGTACTTC
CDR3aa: CASSRNPGQDYEQYF